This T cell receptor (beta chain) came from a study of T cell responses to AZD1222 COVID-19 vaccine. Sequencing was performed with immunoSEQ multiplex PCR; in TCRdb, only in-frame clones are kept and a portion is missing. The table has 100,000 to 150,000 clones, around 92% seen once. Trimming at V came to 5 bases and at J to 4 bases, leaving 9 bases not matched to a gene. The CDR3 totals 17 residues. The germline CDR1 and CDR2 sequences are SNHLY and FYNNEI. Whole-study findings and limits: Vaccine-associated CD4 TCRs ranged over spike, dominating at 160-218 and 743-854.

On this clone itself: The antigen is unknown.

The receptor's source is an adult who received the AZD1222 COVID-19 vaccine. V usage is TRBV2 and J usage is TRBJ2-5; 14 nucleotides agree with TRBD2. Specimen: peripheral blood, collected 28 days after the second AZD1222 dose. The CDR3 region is CASSRLAGGPGRETQYF. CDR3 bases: TGTGCCAGCAGTAGACTAGCGGGGGGGCCTGGTAGAGAGACCCAGTACTTC.